This TCR beta chain appears in the sequencing data of a study of STAT3 mutations in large granular lymphocyte leukemia. As for the study in general: Roughly half the longitudinally sequenced T-LGLL patients had canonical STAT3 mutations.

On this clone itself: Its antigen remains unidentified.

V lost 0 bases, J lost 2 bases, and 16 bases lay in between. The CDR3 spans 16 residues. Germline V gives CDR1 GTSNPN, CDR2 SVGIG (reference sequence). The data were produced by immunoSEQ multiplex PCR, yet TCRdb's version contains in-frame clones alone and is incomplete. The sample yields about 19,000 clones, 80% to 95% seen once. Overall study results and limits: In several patients, dominant TCR clone burden exceeded STAT3 mutant burden. After therapy, 6 of 18 patients switched clonotypes, all new clones STAT3 wild type. In T-cell large granular lymphocyte leukemia, about half of patients showed multiple immunodominant subclonotypes.

Sequenced: peripheral blood mononuclear cells. The chain couples TRBV30 to TRBJ1-2, with D perhaps TRBD1 (5 bases). The sequence came from a man in his sixties with T-cell large granular lymphocyte leukemia. Some clones in this sample may be carry-over from other donors' samples. The CDR3 reads CAWSVGSGEGNYGYTF. DNA for the CDR3: TGTGCCTGGAGTGTAGGGTCGGGAGAGGGGAACTATGGCTACACCTTC.